This paragraph reports one T cell receptor beta chain. Its antigen is undetermined. This sample stems from a study of cytotoxic CD8 clonotypes in ibrutinib-treated CLL. Points from the study as a whole: Sampling times (in sustained-remission versus progressing patients) were not the same. Clonality went higher at ibrutinib response and then dropped back toward baseline at progression.

Sequencing was performed with immunoSEQ multiplex PCR; in TCRdb, only in-frame clones are kept and a portion is missing. Of roughly 15,000 clones in the sample, 75% to 85% were seen once. This TCR was sampled from a human donor with chronic lymphocytic leukemia. The sequenced sample was PBMCs, obtained before ibrutinib treatment.

This chain's CDR3 is CASRTSGSSGELFF. CDR3 DNA: TGTGCCAGCAGGACTAGCGGGAGTTCCGGGGAGCTGTTTTTT. The V gene is TRBV28, the J gene TRBJ2-2; TRBD2 matches 12 bases. The CDR3 sequence is 14 residues long. Germline CDR1 is MDHEN and CDR2 is SYDVKM. The V and J ends lost 6 bases and 6 bases, in that order; junction bases with no gene match: 2.